The 5 T cell receptor beta chains below all came from one sample that was sequenced in a study of Tregs in tolerant kidney transplant recipients. Libraries were prepared by immunoSEQ multiplex PCR; TCRdb keeps only in-frame clonotypes and omits some of them. The sample records 85,000 to 100,000 clones, 90% to 95% being singletons. The sequenced sample was CD4+ T cells from blood, obtained before the transplant. The source is a human donor who received a combined kidney and bone marrow transplant.

J is TRBJ2-5 and V is TRBV29-1, with 9 bases that match TRBD1. V shed 8 bases and J 0 bases; nucleotides not matched to a gene: 22. This CDR3 spans 19 amino acids. Germline-derived CDR1 and CDR2 are SQVTM and ANQGSEA. DNA for the CDR3: TGCAGCCAAGACCCGGGACAGGGAAGTCGGAAAAGGGACCAAGAGACCCAGTACTTC. This codes for CSQDPGQGSRKRDQETQYF.

V and J are TRBV6-5 and TRBJ1-2; 7 bases line up with TRBD1. The CDR3 is made up of 16 amino acids. V shed 2 bases, J shed 4 bases, and the junction held 10 bases outside the gene matches. Germline loops: CDR1 MNHEY, CDR2 SVGAGI. DNA for the CDR3: TGTGCCAGCAGTTACAAAGGTGGACAGGTGATCTATGGCTACACCTTC. Its translation: CASSYKGGQVIYGYTF.

The rearrangement links TRBV18 to TRBJ1-2; the D is unclear. This CDR3 contains 12 residues. CDR1 is KGHSH, CDR2 LQKENI, per germline. With 4 bases removed from V and 4 bases from J, the gap between germline ends came to 7 bases. The CDR3 reads CASSQQVYGYTF. CDR3 nucleotide sequence: TGTGCCAGCTCACAACAAGTCTATGGCTACACCTTC. Drawing the rest from reference TRBV18 and TRBJ1-2, the complete variable domain is NAGVMQNPRHLVRRRGQEARLRCSPMKGHSHVYWYRQLPEEGLKFMVYLQKENIIDESGMPKERFSAEFPKEGPSILRIQQVVRGDSAAYFCASSQQVYGYTFGSGTRLTVV.

The genes are TRBV5-1 and TRBJ2-5; tentative D call: TRBD2 (6 bases). Germline V gene lookup returns CDR1 SGHRS and CDR2 YFSETQ. The CDR3 runs to 16 residues. With 7 bases removed from V and 3 bases from J, the gap between germline ends came to 22 bases. The CDR3: CASRFQPGSPEETQYF. DNA of the CDR3: TGCGCCAGCCGATTCCAGCCCGGGAGTCCAGAAGAGACCCAGTACTTC.

The chain links TRBV4-3 to TRBJ2-3; the match to TRBD2 covers 9 bases. This CDR3 is built from 19 residues. The germline V gene encodes CDR1 LGHNA and CDR2 YSLEER. With V trimmed by 4 bases and J by 0 bases, 14 bases remained unmatched. The CDR3 nucleotides read TGCGCCAGCAGCCGCGGAAAAGTCAGCGGGAGGCCTAGCACAGATACGCAGTATTTT. It specifies CASSRGKVSGRPSTDTQYF.